This T cell receptor beta chain derives from a study of cytomegalovirus exposure and HLA in healthy donors. The CDR3 loop spans 15 amino acids. Germline lookup yields CDR1 SEHNR and CDR2 FQNEAQ (reference sequence). The V end was cut by 5 bases, the J end by 4 bases, with 14 bases between. The primer mix had 60 Vbeta and 13 Jbeta primers. Produced via immunoSEQ multiplex PCR; TCRdb's table is partial and in-frame only. Here the sample spans 120,000 or so clones, approximately 74% being singletons. The origin of this receptor is a man aged 40-49 years in good health and CMV-seropositive. Sequenced input: PBMCs. The chain employs TRBV7-9 and TRBJ1-4, with D possibly TRBD1 on 5 matching bases. This CDR3 reads CASSLIRGGNEKLFF. As DNA, the CDR3 is TGTGCCAGCAGCCTAATAAGGGGCGGTAATGAAAAACTGTTTTTT. The full variable domain, in which reference TRBV7-9 and TRBJ1-4 provide the parts outside the CDR3, is DTGVSQNPRHKITKRGQNVTFRCDPISEHNRLYWYRQTLGQGPEFLTYFQNEAQLEKSRLLSDRFSAERPKGSFSTLEIQRTEQGDSAMYLCASSLIRGGNEKLFFGSGTQLSVL.